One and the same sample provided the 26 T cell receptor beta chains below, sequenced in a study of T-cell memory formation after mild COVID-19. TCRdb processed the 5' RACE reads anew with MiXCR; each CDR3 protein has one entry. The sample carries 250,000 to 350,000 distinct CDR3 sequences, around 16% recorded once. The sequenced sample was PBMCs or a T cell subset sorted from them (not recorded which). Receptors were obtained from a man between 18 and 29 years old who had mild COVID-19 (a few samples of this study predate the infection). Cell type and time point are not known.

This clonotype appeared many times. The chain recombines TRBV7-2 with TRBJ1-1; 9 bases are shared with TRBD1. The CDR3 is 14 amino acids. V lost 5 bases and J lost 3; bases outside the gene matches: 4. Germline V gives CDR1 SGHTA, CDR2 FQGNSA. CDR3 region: CASSNRQGDTEAFF. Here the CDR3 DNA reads TGTGCCAGCAGCAATCGACAGGGGGACACTGAAGCTTTCTTT.

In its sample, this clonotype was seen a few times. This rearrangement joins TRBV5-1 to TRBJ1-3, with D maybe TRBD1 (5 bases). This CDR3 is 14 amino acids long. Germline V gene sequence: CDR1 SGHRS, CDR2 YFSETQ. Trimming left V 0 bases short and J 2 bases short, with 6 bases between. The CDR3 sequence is CASSLGQTGNTIYF. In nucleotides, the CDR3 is TGCGCCAGCAGCTTGGGACAGACTGGAAACACCATATATTTT.

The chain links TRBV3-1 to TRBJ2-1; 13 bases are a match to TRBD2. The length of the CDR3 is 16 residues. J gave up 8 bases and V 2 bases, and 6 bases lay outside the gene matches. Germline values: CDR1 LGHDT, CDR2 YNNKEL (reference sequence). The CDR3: CASSQRPGLAGHEQFF. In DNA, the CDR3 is TGTGCCAGCAGCCAACGACCGGGACTAGCGGGGCATGAGCAGTTCTTC.

The DNA for the CDR3 is TGTGCCAGCAGTGAAGCAGGGTTGAATGAGCAGTTCTTC. Protein: CASSEAGLNEQFF. This chain joins TRBV2 and TRBJ2-1; no definite D call. The V gene lost 0 bases and the J gene lost 7 bases, with 7 bases spanning the gap. The CDR3 covers 13 residues. Germline CDR1 is SNHLY and CDR2 is FYNNEI. Full variable domain (missing parts from reference TRBV2 and TRBJ2-1): EPEVTQTPSHQVTQMGQEVILRCVPISNHLYFYWYRQILGQKVEFLVSFYNNEISEKSEIFDDQFSVERPDGSNFTLKIRSTKLEDSAMYFCASSEAGLNEQFFGPGTRLTVL.

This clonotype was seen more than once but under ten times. The CDR3 spells CASRVDLANNEQFF. CDR3 in DNA: TGTGCCAGCAGGGTAGATTTAGCTAACAATGAGCAGTTCTTC. V gene TRBV28 combines with J gene TRBJ2-1; D is uncertain. Germline CDR1 and CDR2: MDHEN and SYDVKM. The CDR3 sequence is 14 residues long. V was shortened by 6 bases and J by 5 bases, with 14 bases between the two germline ends.

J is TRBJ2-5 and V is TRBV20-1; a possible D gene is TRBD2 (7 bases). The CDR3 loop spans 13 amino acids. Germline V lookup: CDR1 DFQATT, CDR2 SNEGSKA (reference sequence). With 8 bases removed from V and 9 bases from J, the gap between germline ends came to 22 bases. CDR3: CSRALSARGPQYF. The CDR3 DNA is TGCAGTCGGGCCCTTAGTGCGCGGGGGCCCCAGTACTTC.

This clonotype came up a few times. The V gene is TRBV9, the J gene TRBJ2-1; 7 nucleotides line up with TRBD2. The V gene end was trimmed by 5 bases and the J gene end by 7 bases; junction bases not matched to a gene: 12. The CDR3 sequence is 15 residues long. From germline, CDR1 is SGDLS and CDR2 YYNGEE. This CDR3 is CASRPSGVGSNEQFF. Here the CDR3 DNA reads TGTGCCAGCAGGCCCAGCGGGGTGGGGTCAAATGAGCAGTTCTTC.

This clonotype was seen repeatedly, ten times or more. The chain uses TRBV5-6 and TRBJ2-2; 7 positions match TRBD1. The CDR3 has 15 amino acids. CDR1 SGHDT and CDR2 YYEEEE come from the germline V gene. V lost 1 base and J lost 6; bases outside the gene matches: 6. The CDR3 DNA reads TGTGCCAGCAGCTTGCCCAGGGGGATCCCCGGGGAGCTGTTTTTT. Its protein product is CASSLPRGIPGELFF.

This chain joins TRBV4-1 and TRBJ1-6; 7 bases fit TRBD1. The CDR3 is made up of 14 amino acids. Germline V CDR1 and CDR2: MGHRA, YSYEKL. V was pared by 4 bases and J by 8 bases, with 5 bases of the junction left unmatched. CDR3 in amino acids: CASSLQGFDSPLHF. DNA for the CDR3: TGCGCCAGCAGCCTACAGGGGTTCGATTCACCCCTCCACTTT.

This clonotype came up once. CDR3 nucleotides: TGTGCCAGCAGTTACAGGCAGGGGCAATATGGCTACACCTTC. Protein sequence: CASSYRQGQYGYTF. The gene calls are TRBV6-5 and TRBJ1-2, with TRBD1 as a possible D gene (6 bases). Germline CDR1 is MNHEY and CDR2 is SVGAGI. The CDR3 runs to 14 residues. V was pared by 2 bases and J by 5 bases, with 12 bases between.

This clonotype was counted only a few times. The CDR3 nucleotides are TGCGCCAGCAGCCAAGTGGCTCGGGTGGCGGTAGTCTACAATGAGCAGTTCTTC. This sequence encodes CASSQVARVAVVYNEQFF. This chain joins TRBV4-1 and TRBJ2-1; D is unclear. Germline V gene sequence: CDR1 MGHRA, CDR2 YSYEKL. Trimming removed 1 base at V and 3 bases at J, with 19 bases between. This CDR3 region has 18 residues.

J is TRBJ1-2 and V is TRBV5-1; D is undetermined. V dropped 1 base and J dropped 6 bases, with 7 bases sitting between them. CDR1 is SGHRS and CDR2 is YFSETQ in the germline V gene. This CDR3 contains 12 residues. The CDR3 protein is CASSLHADGYTF. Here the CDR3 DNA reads TGCGCCAGCAGCTTGCATGCGGATGGCTACACCTTC.

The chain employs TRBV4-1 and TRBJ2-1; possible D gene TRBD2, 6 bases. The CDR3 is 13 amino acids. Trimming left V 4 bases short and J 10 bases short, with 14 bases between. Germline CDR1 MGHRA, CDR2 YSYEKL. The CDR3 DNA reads TGCGCCAGCAGCCTTCCGGGAGCGCAGGAGCAGTTCTTC. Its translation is CASSLPGAQEQFF.

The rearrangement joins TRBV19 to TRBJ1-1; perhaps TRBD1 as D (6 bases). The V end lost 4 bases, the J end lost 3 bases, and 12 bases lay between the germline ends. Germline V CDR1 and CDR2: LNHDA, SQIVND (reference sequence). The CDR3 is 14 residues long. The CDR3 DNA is TGTGCCAGTAGTACGGGGGCGCGCGACACTGAAGCTTTCTTT. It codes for CASSTGARDTEAFF.

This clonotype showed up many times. The CDR3, as DNA: TGCGCCAGCAGCTTGGACAGGGCCCATACGGACTATGGCTACACCTTC. Translating it yields CASSLDRAHTDYGYTF. The V call is TRBV5-1, the J call TRBJ1-2, with a tentative D call TRBD1 (6 bases). Trimming removed 0 bases at V and 3 bases at J, with 15 bases between. Germline V gene sequence: CDR1 SGHRS, CDR2 YFSETQ. The CDR3 is made up of 16 amino acids.

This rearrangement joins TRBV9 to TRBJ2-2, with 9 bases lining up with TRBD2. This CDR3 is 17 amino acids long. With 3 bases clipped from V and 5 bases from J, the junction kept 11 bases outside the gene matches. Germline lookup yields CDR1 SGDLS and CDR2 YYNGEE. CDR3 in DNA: TGTGCCAGCAGCGCTTACAGCGGGGGGCTTAGGACCGGGGAGCTGTTTTTT. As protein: CASSAYSGGLRTGELFF.

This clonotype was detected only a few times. The CDR3 DNA follows: TGTGCCAGCAGCGCGGACAGGGGCAACTCCTACGAGCAGTACTTC. This gives the protein CASSADRGNSYEQYF. The chain uses TRBV7-2 and TRBJ2-7; 9 bases fit TRBD1. The CDR3 length is 15 residues. With 5 bases clipped from V and 0 bases from J, the junction kept 5 bases outside the gene matches. From germline, CDR1 is SGHTA and CDR2 FQGNSA.

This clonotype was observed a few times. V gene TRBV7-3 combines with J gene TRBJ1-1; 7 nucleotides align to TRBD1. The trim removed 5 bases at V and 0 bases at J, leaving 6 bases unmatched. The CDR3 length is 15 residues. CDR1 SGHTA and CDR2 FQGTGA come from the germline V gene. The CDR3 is CASSRGGLLNTEAFF. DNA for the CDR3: TGTGCCAGCAGCCGAGGGGGCCTTTTGAACACTGAAGCTTTCTTT.

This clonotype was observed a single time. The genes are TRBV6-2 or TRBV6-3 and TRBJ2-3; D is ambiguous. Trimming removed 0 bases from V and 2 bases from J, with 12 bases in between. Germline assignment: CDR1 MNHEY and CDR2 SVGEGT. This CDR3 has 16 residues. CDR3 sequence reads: CASSYSELVITDTQYF. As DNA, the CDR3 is TGTGCCAGCAGTTACTCGGAATTGGTTATCACAGATACGCAGTATTTT.

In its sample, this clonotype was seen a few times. This CDR3 reads CASSWGTGYDNEQFF. The CDR3 region has the DNA TGCGCCAGCAGCTGGGGGACAGGGTACGACAATGAGCAGTTCTTC. The chain couples TRBV5-1 to TRBJ2-1; 9 nucleotides align to TRBD1. The CDR3 is made up of 15 amino acids. V lost 3 bases, J lost 5 bases, and 6 bases stayed unmatched. The germline V gene has CDR1 SGHRS and CDR2 YFSETQ.

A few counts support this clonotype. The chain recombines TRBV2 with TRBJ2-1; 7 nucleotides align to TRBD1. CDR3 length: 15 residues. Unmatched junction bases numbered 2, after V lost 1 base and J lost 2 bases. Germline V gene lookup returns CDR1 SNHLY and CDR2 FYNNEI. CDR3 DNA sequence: TGTGCCAGCAGTGAAGAGACAGGGACCTACAATGAGCAGTTCTTC. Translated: CASSEETGTYNEQFF.

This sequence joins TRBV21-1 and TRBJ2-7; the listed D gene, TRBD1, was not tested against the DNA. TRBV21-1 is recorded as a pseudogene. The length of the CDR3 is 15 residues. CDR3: CASTMGAGKSYEQYV. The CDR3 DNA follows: TGTGCCAGCACCATGGGGGCAGGGAAGTCCTACGAGCAGTACGTC.

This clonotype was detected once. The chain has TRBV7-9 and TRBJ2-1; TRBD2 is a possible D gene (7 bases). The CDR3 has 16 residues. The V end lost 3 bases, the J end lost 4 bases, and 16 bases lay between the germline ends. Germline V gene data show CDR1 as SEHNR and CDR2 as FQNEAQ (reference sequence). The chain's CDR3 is CASSFASGGRYNEQFF. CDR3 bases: TGTGCCAGCAGCTTTGCCTCGGGGGGCCGATACAATGAGCAGTTCTTC.

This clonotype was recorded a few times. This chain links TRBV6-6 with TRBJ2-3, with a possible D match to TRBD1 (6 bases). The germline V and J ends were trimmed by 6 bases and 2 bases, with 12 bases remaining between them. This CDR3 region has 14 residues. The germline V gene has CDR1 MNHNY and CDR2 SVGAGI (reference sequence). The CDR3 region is CASRGRGPTDTQYF. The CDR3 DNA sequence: TGTGCCAGCAGAGGCAGGGGACCCACAGATACGCAGTATTTT.

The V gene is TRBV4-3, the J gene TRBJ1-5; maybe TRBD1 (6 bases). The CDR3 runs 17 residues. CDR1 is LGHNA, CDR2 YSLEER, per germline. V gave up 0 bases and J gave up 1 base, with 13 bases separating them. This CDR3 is CASSQDAGRGSNQPQHF. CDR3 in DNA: TGCGCCAGCAGCCAAGATGCGGGCAGGGGCAGCAATCAGCCCCAGCATTTT.

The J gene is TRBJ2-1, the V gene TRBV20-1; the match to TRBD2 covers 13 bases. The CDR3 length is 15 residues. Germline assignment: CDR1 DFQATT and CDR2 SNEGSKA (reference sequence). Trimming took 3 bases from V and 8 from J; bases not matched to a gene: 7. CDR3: CSARRRLAGGHEQFF. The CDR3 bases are TGCAGTGCTAGGCGGAGACTAGCGGGGGGTCATGAGCAGTTCTTC.